This TCR beta chain emerged from a study of cytomegalovirus exposure and HLA in healthy donors. Study results and limitations: Earlier analysis looked at TCR beta V segments, and most were productive about 90% or about 30% of the time.

Trimming stripped 7 bases from V and 5 bases from J, with 14 bases between. CDR3 length equals 14 residues. Germline V gene data show CDR1 as SNHLY and CDR2 as FYNNEI. Points on this clone: The antigen is undetermined.

PCR involved 60 Vbeta and 13 Jbeta primers. Clones were read by immunoSEQ multiplex PCR, and TCRdb kept only the in-frame ones, dropping some. This sample's table has approximately 75,000 clones. Sequencing was carried out using PBMCs. The TCR comes from a boy younger than 18 in good health and CMV-seronegative. The chain has TRBV2 and TRBJ2-2, with D perhaps TRBD1 (5 bases). CDR3 sequence reads: CASTETANTGELFF. DNA for the CDR3: TGTGCCAGCACCGAGACAGCAAATACCGGGGAGCTGTTTTTT.